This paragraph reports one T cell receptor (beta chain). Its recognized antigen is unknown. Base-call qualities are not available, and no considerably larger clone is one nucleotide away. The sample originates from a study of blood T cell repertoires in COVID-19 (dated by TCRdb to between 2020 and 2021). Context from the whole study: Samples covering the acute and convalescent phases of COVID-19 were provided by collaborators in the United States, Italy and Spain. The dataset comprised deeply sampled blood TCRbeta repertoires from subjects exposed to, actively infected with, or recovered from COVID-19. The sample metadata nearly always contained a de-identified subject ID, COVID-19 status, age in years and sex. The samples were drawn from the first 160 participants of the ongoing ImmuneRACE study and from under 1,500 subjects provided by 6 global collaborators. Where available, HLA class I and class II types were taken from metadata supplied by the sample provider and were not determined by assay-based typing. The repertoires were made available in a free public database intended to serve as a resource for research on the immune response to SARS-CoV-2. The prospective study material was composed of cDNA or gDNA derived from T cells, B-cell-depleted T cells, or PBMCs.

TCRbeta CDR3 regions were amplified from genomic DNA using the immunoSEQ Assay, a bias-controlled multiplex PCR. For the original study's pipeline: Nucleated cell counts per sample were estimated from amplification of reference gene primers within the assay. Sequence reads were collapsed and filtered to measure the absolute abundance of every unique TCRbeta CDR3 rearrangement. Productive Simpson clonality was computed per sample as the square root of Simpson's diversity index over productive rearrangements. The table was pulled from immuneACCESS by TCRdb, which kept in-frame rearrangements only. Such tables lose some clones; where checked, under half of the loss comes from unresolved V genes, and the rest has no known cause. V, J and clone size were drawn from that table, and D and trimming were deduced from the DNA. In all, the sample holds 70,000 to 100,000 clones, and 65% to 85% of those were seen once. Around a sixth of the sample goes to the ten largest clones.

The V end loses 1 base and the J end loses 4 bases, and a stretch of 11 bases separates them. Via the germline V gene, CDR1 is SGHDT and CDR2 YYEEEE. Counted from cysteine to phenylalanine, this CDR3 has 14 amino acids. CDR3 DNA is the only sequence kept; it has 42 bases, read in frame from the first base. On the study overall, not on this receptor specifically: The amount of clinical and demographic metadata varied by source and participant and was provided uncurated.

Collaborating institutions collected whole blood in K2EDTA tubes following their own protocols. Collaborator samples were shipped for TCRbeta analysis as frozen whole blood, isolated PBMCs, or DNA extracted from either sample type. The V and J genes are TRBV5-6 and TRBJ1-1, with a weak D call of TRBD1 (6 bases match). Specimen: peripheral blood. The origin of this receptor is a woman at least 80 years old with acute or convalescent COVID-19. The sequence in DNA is TGTGCCAGCAGCTTGCTTAGGGGGAGCACTGAAGCTTTCTTT. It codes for CASSLLRGSTEAFF.